Listed here are 5 T cell receptor beta chains from one sample, sequenced in a study of blood T cell repertoires in COVID-19. TCRdb's table, derived via immunoSEQ multiplex PCR, lists solely in-frame clones and lacks some. There are tens of thousands of clones in the sample; 86% occur only once, and 9.5% to 15% lies in the top ten. Source material: peripheral blood. The receptors originated from a human donor in a cohort sampled during active COVID-19.

The chain employs TRBV7-6 and TRBJ2-1, with 7 bases matching TRBD1. V was clipped by 1 base and J by 5 bases; unmatched bases: 8. CDR3 length equals 16 residues. Germline lookup yields CDR1 SGHVS and CDR2 FNYEAQ. CDR3: CASSLVGTVMHNEQFF. The DNA of the CDR3 is TGTGCCAGCAGCTTAGTCGGGACAGTTATGCACAATGAGCAGTTCTTC.

This sequence joins TRBV5-1 and TRBJ1-3; weak D call: TRBD1 (5 bases). The germline V gene has CDR1 SGHRS and CDR2 YFSETQ. The CDR3 is made up of 15 amino acids. The V and J ends lost 1 base and 3 bases respectively, with 11 bases between them. As DNA, the CDR3 is TGCGCCAGCAGCTTGTCCCAGGGAAGTGGAAACACCATATATTTT. Amino acids: CASSLSQGSGNTIYF.

The gene calls are TRBV3-1 (or the pseudogene TRBV3-2) and TRBJ2-3; a possible D gene is TRBD2 (6 bases). This CDR3 comprises 13 residues. The V gene lost 4 bases and the J gene lost 3 bases, with 8 bases spanning the gap. Germline V gives CDR1 LGHDT, CDR2 YNNKEL (reference sequence). Here the CDR3 DNA reads TGTGCCAGCAGCCTAGCGGAGACAGATACGCAGTATTTT. It translates to CASSLAETDTQYF.

The chain links TRBV5-4 to TRBJ2-5; TRBD2 matches at 12 bases. This CDR3 has 16 residues. V lost 4 bases and J lost 4; bases outside the gene matches: 8. Germline lookup yields CDR1 SGHNT and CDR2 YYREEE (reference sequence). CDR3 coding DNA: TGTGCCAGCAGCCGAATCCTAGCGGGGGGGCGAGAGACCCAGTACTTC. Protein sequence: CASSRILAGGRETQYF. The whole variable domain, remainder taken from reference TRBV5-4 and TRBJ2-5, is ETGVTQSPTHLIKTRGQQVTLRCSSQSGHNTVSWYQQALGQGPQFIFQYYREEENGRGNFPPRFSGLQFPNYSSELNVNALELDDSALYLCASSRILAGGRETQYFGPGTRLLVL.

V usage is TRBV7-2 and J usage is TRBJ1-2; 7 bases match TRBD1. The CDR3 totals 14 residues. Per the germline V gene, CDR1 is SGHTA and CDR2 is FQGNSA. V was clipped by 1 base and J by 5 bases; unmatched bases: 4. CDR3 in DNA: TGTGCCAGCAGCTTAGAGGGACAGTCATATGGCTACACCTTC. This encodes CASSLEGQSYGYTF.